One TCR beta chain is described in this entry. One junction end disagrees with the germline gene, perhaps due to a read error. Sequencing used immunoSEQ v3.0 at survey level. Clones were read by immunoSEQ multiplex PCR, and TCRdb kept only the in-frame ones, dropping some. The repertoire holds 20,000 to 25,000 clones, with approximately 80% as singletons. This specimen belongs to a study of long-term antiretroviral therapy in people with HIV. This CDR3 has 15 amino acids. Germline V gene lookup returns CDR1 SGHAT and CDR2 FQNNGV. The source is a young man with HIV. The chain uses TRBV11-2 and TRBJ2-3; D is uncertain. The sample in question was unsorted PBMCs, obtained 0.1 years before starting antiretroviral therapy. The CDR3 bases are TGCGCCAGCAGCCAAGACATGGTAGGGACAGATACGCAGTATTTT. Its protein is CASSQDMVGTDTQYF.